The rows below give T cell receptor beta chains drawn from one sample of a study of T cell changes during pregnancy in multiple sclerosis. TCRdb keeps only in-frame clones here, not all; method: immunoSEQ multiplex PCR. Among roughly 100,000 clones listed, less than 95% were seen once. Material: peripheral blood, obtained before pregnancy. All receptors come from a female donor with multiple sclerosis, enrolled in a pregnancy study. Both conserved end residues are part of each CDR3. The D gene is left open where the match is weak. Clone size appears in some rows only: once, few, many, or a class for an expanded clone.

J gene,clone size,V gene,D gene,CDR3 DNA,CDR3 protein
TRBJ2-7,-,TRBV6-1,-,TGTGCCAGCCTGAATCAGGGAATCGACGAGCAGTACTTC,CASLNQGIDEQYF
TRBJ1-1,-,TRBV19,-,TGTGCCAGTAGTATAGGACGGGCGGCGGGTGTGGACACTGAAGCTTTCTTT,CASSIGRAAGVDTEAFF
TRBJ2-1,-,TRBV7-9,TRBD1,TGTTGGGACAGGGGGCGCCTCTATTCCAATGAGCAGTTCTTC,CWDRGRLYSNEQFF
TRBJ1-1,few,TRBV28,-,TGTGCCAGCAGCTACGACGCACTGGACCGGGACATAGGTGAAGCTTTCTTT,CASSYDALDRDIGEAFF
TRBJ2-1,-,TRBV10-3,-,TGTGCCATCAGTCTAGCTCAACCGACCGGGAATGAGCAGTTCTTC,CAISLAQPTGNEQFF
TRBJ2-7,-,TRBV7-2,-,TGTGCCAGCAGCTTAGAGGTGAGGGCTAGAGCGGACTACGAGCAGTACTTC,CASSLEVRARADYEQYF
TRBJ2-5,-,TRBV19,-,TGTGCCAGTAGTCCCCCGAACAGGAGAGAGACCCAGTACTTC,CASSPPNRRETQYF
TRBJ2-1,-,TRBV7-9,TRBD1,TGTGCCAGCAGCCCCCCGGGACAGGGTATGGGTGAGCAGTTCTTC,CASSPPGQGMGEQFF
TRBJ2-7,-,TRBV7-9,-,TGTGCCAGCAGCCCCGTTCCCGGGGTGTCGTACGAGCAGTACTTC,CASSPVPGVSYEQYF
TRBJ1-5,-,TRBV19,TRBD1,TGTGCCAGTAGTATTAGGACAGGGGGCTATAGCAATCAGCCCCAGCATTTT,CASSIRTGGYSNQPQHF
TRBJ2-3,-,TRBV9,-,TGTGCCAGCACCTTAGGGGCGCGAAGCACAGATACGCAGTATTTT,CASTLGARSTDTQYF
TRBJ1-1,-,TRBV4-2,TRBD1,TGTGCCAGCAGCCAAGCACAGGGGCCTGTTAACACTGAAGCTTTCTTT,CASSQAQGPVNTEAFF
TRBJ1-6,once,TRBV9,-,TGTGCCAGCAGCGTAAGTGGGACACCCTTGAATTCACCCCTCCACTTT,CASSVSGTPLNSPLHF
TRBJ2-3,-,TRBV28,TRBD2,TGTGCCAGCAGTTTATGGCTAGCGGGAGCAGATACGCAGTATTTT,CASSLWLAGADTQYF
TRBJ2-2,-,TRBV4-3,TRBD1,TGCGCCAGCAGCGGTACAGGGGGCTACGGCGGGGAGCTGTTTTTT,CASSGTGGYGGELFF
TRBJ2-1,-,TRBV4-1,-,TGCGCCAGCAGTCCTCAGATAGGGGGGGGTGAGCAGTTCTTC,CASSPQIGGGEQFF
TRBJ2-7,-,TRBV5-6,TRBD1,TGTGCCAGCAGGCCCTGGGGGACAGGGACCTACGAGCAGTACTTC,CASRPWGTGTYEQYF
TRBJ1-4,-,TRBV9,-,TGTGCCAGCAGCGCGGACAGCGAGAAACTGTTTTTT,CASSADSEKLFF
TRBJ1-5,-,TRBV2,-,TGTGCCAGCAACCTCAGGTGGGGCCAGCCCCAGCATTTT,CASNLRWGQPQHF
TRBJ2-1,-,TRBV11-3,-,TGTGCCAGCAGCTTAGGGGTCGGGAGCTCCTACAATGAGCAGTTCTTC,CASSLGVGSSYNEQFF
TRBJ1-4,-,TRBV25-1,TRBD1,TGTGCCAGCAGTGTATACAGGGGGGAAAAACTGTTTTTT,CASSVYRGEKLFF
TRBJ2-7,-,TRBV19,TRBD1,TGTGCCAGTAGTATTCCTGGACAGGACTACGAGCAGTACTTC,CASSIPGQDYEQYF
TRBJ2-7,-,TRBV6-5,TRBD2,TGTGCCAGCAGTTACTCCAGCGGGGGCGCCTACGAGCAGTACTTC,CASSYSSGGAYEQYF
TRBJ1-1,once,TRBV9,-,TGTGCCAGCAGCCGTGCGAGAGCCACTGAAGCTTTCTTT,CASSRARATEAFF
TRBJ2-3,-,TRBV6-4,TRBD1,TGTGCCACAGGCAGGGGGAGCGGCTCCGGCACAGATACGCAGTATTTT,CATGRGSGSGTDTQYF
TRBJ1-6,once,TRBV28,-,TGTGCCAGCAGTTTCGCAACAGGCACCTATAATTCACCCCTCCACTTT,CASSFATGTYNSPLHF
TRBJ2-3,-,TRBV4-1,-,TGCGCCAGCAGCCAAGATCGTATATATACGCAGTATTTT,CASSQDRIYTQYF
TRBJ1-3,-,TRBV7-9,TRBD1,TGTGCCAGCAGTCGGGACAGGGGGCCTGCTGGAAACACCATATATTTT,CASSRDRGPAGNTIYF
TRBJ1-2,-,TRBV27,TRBD1,TGTGCCAGCAGTCCCACAGGGGATGGCTACACCTTC,CASSPTGDGYTF
TRBJ2-2,-,TRBV7-8,TRBD1,TGTGCCAGCAGCTGGGACAGGGTTAGGGGGGAGCTGTTTTTT,CASSWDRVRGELFF
TRBJ2-7,-,TRBV4-3,TRBD2,TGCGCCAGCAGCCAAGTAGCGAGCGGGGGTCACGAGCAGTACTTC,CASSQVASGGHEQYF
TRBJ1-2,-,TRBV28,-,TGTGCCAGCAACGGTGAGAGGCTGAGTTTTTTAGGCTACACCTTC,CASNGERLSFLGYTF
TRBJ2-1,-,TRBV5-6,TRBD2,TGTGCCAGCAGCCTAACCCCGGGACTAGCGGGGGCTACCTACAATGAGCAGTTCTTC,CASSLTPGLAGATYNEQFF
TRBJ1-1,-,TRBV7-6,-,TGTGCCAGCAGCTCGACTGGGGGGGGAGCTTTCTTT,CASSSTGGGAFF
TRBJ1-1,-,TRBV6-1,-,TGTGCCAGCAGTGCGGGCCGAGCAGAGGGCACTGAAGCTTTCTTT,CASSAGRAEGTEAFF
TRBJ2-1,-,TRBV27,TRBD2,TGTGCCAGCAGTTTATCGATGAGTTCTAGCGGGAGGGCCGGTTACAATGAGCAGTTCTTC,CASSLSMSSSGRAGYNEQFF
TRBJ1-2,-,TRBV6-5,TRBD1,TGTGCCAGCGGGACAGGAGACTATGGCTACACCTTC,CASGTGDYGYTF
TRBJ2-1,-,TRBV27,TRBD2,TGTGCCAGCAGTTTAAAAGGTCCGGGAGGGCAGTTCTTC,CASSLKGPGGQFF
TRBJ2-7,-,TRBV6-5,TRBD1,TGTGCCAGCAGGGAAACCGGGACAGGCACCTACGAGCAGTACTTC,CASRETGTGTYEQYF
TRBJ2-5,-,TRBV7-6,-,TGTGCCAGCAGCTTAAGCGGCGGGGTAGAGACCCAGTACTTC,CASSLSGGVETQYF
TRBJ1-5,once,TRBV19,TRBD1,TGTGCCAGTAGTCAGATGGGACAGGGCAATCAGCCCCAGCATTTT,CASSQMGQGNQPQHF
TRBJ1-4,-,TRBV6-6,-,TGTGCCAGTACTCCATACGGGGAGGGAGGAGGAAAACTGTTTTTT,CASTPYGEGGGKLFF
TRBJ2-1,once,TRBV25-1,-,TGTGCCAGCAGTGATGGTGGGCAGGGATTATACAATGAGCAGTTCTTC,CASSDGGQGLYNEQFF
TRBJ2-1,-,TRBV27,TRBD2,TGTGCCAGCAGTCAGGGACTAGTGTCAGGCGAGCAGTTCTTC,CASSQGLVSGEQFF
TRBJ1-2,-,TRBV5-5,-,TGTGCCAGCAGCTACGTGGGGGGAAACTATGGCTACACCTTC,CASSYVGGNYGYTF